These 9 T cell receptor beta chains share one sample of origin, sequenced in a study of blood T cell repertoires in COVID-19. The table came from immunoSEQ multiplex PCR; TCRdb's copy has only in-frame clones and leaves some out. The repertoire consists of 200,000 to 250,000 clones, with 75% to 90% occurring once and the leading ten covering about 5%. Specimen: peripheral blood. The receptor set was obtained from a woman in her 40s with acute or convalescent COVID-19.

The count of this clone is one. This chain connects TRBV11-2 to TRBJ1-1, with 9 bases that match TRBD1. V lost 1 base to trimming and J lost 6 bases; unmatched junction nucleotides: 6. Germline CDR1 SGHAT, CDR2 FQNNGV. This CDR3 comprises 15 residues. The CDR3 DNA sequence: TGTGCCAGCAGCTTAGGGACAGGGGTTTACTCTGAAGCTTTCTTT. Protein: CASSLGTGVYSEAFF.

The CDR3 loop reads CASSYDGLGEAFF. DNA for the CDR3: TGTGCCAGCAGTTACGATGGACTCGGTGAAGCTTTCTTT. V usage is TRBV6-5 and J usage is TRBJ1-1, with D unresolved. The CDR3 is 13 residues long. CDR1 and CDR2 (germline): MNHEY, SVGAGI. V lost 2 bases to trimming and J lost 7 bases, with 11 bases between them.

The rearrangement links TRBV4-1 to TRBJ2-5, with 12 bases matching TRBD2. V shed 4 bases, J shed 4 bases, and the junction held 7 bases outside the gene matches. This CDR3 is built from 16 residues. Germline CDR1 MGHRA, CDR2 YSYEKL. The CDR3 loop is CASSLSSGGASETQYF. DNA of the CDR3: TGCGCCAGCAGCCTGTCTAGCGGGGGGGCGTCAGAGACCCAGTACTTC.

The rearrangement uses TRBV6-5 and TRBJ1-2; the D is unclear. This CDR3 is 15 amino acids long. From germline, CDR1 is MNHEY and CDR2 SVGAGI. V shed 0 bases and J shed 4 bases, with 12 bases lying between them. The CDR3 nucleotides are TGTGCCAGCAGTTACTCGAGGCAGAGCAGCTATGGCTACACCTTC. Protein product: CASSYSRQSSYGYTF.

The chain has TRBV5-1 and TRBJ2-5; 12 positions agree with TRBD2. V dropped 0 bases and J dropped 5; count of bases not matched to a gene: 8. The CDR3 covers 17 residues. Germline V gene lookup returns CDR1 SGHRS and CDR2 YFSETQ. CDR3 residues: CASSLAASGGARETQYF. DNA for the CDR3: TGCGCCAGCAGCTTGGCGGCTAGCGGGGGGGCCCGGGAGACCCAGTACTTC.

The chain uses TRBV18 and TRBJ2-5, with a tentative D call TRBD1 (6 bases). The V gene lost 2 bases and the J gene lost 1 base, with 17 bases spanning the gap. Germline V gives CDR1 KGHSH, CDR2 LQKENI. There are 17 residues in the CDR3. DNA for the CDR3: TGTGCCAGCTCACCAAGGATAGGGCGAGGGGGCCAAGAGACCCAGTACTTC. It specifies CASSPRIGRGGQETQYF.

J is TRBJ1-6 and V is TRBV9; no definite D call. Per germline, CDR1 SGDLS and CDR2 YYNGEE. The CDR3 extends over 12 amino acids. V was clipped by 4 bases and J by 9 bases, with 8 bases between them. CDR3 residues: CASSQEGSPLHF. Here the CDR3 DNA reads TGTGCCAGCAGCCAAGAGGGTTCACCCCTCCACTTT.

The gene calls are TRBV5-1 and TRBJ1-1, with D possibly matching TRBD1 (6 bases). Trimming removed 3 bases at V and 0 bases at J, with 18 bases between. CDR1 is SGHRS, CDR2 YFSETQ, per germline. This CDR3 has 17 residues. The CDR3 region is CASSSGQNNYMNTEAFF. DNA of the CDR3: TGCGCCAGCAGCTCCGGACAGAATAATTACATGAACACTGAAGCTTTCTTT.

The CDR3 is CASSFVRETQYF. The DNA for the CDR3 is TGTGCCAGCAGCTTTGTCCGGGAGACCCAGTACTTC. The genes are TRBV5-6 and TRBJ2-5; no firm D call. V lost 2 bases, J lost 5 bases, and 7 bases lay in between. Germline CDR1 reads SGHDT; CDR2 reads YYEEEE. There are 12 residues in the CDR3.